This entry concerns a single T cell receptor (beta chain). Its antigen is still unknown. In germline, CDR1 is MNHEY, CDR2 SVGAGI. V lost 8 bases to trimming and J lost 6 bases, with 21 bases between them. The CDR3 is 15 amino acids. These data originate in a study of cytomegalovirus exposure and HLA in healthy donors. Turning to the study itself: A prior study identified some 100 million unique TCR beta sequences from some 180 million T cells. Study-wide points: Near-uniform donor sequencing depth was presumed by presence/absence analyses. Later, TCR association rates were found to vary by HLA locus, highest for DRB1 and lowest for HLA-C.

The study ran its PCR with 60 Vbeta and 13 Jbeta primers. Source study methods: An analysis performed later counted 74 million or so unique TCR beta chains (roughly 11 million of them shared). Profiling relied on immunoSEQ multiplex PCR, and the TCRdb table lists in-frame clones only, not all of them. V and J calls and clone size are as listed in that table; D and trimming were resolved from the DNA. Here the sample spans approximately 150,000 clones, roughly 74% being singletons. The gene calls are TRBV6-5 and TRBJ2-3; maybe TRBD1 (6 bases). The source is a middle-aged man in good health and CMV-seronegative. Sequencing input: PBMCs. CDR3 region: CASASGDLSSDTQYF. The CDR3 DNA reads TGTGCCAGCGCGTCAGGGGATCTCTCCTCTGATACGCAGTATTTT.